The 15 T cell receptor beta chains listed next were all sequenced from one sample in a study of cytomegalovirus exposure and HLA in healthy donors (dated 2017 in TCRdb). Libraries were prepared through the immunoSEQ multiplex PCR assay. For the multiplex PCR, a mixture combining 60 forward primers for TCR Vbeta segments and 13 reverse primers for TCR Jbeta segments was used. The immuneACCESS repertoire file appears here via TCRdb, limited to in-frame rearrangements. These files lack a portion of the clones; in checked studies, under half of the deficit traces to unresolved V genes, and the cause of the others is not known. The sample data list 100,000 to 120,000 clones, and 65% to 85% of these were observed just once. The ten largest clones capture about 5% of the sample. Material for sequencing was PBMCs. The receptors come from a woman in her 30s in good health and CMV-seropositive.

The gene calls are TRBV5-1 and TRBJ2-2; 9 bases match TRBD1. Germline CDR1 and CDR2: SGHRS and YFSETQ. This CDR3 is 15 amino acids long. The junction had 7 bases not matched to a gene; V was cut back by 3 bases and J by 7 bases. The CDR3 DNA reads TGCGCCAGCAGCTGGTCCGGGACAGGGCTCGGGGAGCTGTTTTTT. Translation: CASSWSGTGLGELFF. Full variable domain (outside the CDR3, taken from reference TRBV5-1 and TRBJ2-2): KAGVTQTPRYLIKTRGQQVTLSCSPISGHRSVSWYQQTPGQGLQFLFEYFSETQRNKGNFPGRFSGRQFSNSRSEMNVSTLELGDSALYLCASSWSGTGLGELFFGEGSRLTVL.

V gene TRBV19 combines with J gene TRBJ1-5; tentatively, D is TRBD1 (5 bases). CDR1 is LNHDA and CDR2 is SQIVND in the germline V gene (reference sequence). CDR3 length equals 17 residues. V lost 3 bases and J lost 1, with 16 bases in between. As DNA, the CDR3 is TGTGCCAGTAGTATCCCGGGGGTGAGGGAGAGCAATCAGCCCCAGCATTTT. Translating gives CASSIPGVRESNQPQHF. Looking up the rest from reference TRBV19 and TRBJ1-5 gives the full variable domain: DGGITQSPKYLFRKEGQNVTLSCEQNLNHDAMYWYRQDPGQGLRLIYYSQIVNDFQKGDIAEGYSVSREKKESFPLTVTSAQKNPTAFYLCASSIPGVRESNQPQHFGDGTRLSIL.

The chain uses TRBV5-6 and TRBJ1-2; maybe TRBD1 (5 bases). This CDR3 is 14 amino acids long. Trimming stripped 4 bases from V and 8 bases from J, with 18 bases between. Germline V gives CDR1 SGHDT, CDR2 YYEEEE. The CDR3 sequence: CASSPGWGDSGYTF. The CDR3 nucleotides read TGTGCCAGCAGCCCTGGATGGGGGGATTCGGGCTACACCTTC.

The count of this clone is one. The CDR3 DNA is TGTGCCAGCAGCGTAGGAGGACTTCCTCCCTACGAGCAGTACTTC. Amino acid sequence: CASSVGGLPPYEQYF. The chain employs TRBV9 and TRBJ2-7; TRBD2 might be the D (5 bases). Germline assignment: CDR1 SGDLS and CDR2 YYNGEE. V shed 0 bases and J shed 2 bases, with 12 bases lying between them. This CDR3 has 15 residues.

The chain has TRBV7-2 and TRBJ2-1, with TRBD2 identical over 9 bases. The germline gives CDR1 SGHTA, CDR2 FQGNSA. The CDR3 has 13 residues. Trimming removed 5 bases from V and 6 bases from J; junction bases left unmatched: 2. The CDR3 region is CASSRAGGNEQFF. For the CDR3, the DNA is TGTGCCAGCAGCCGAGCGGGAGGCAATGAGCAGTTCTTC.

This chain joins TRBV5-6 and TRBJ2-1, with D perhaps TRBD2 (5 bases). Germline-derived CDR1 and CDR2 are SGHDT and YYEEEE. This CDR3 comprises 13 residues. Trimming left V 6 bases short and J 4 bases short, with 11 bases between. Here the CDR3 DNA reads TGTGCCAGCACGAGGGCCGGGTACAATGAGCAGTTCTTC. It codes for CASTRAGYNEQFF.

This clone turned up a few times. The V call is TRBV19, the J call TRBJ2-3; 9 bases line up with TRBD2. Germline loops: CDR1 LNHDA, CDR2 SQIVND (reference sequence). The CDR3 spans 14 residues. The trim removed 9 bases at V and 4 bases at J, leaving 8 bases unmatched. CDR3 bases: TGTGCCAGCAGAAAAGCGGGAGGTCCAGATACGCAGTATTTT. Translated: CASRKAGGPDTQYF.

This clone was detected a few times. The CDR3 loop reads CASSLGQGGTEAFF. Written as DNA, the CDR3 is TGTGCCAGCAGCTTGGGGCAGGGAGGGACTGAAGCTTTCTTT. This chain connects TRBV5-4 to TRBJ1-1; TRBD1 is a possible D gene (5 bases). Per the germline V gene, CDR1 is SGHNT and CDR2 is YYREEE (reference sequence). This CDR3 is 14 amino acids long. V dropped 0 bases and J dropped 5 bases, with 11 bases sitting between them.

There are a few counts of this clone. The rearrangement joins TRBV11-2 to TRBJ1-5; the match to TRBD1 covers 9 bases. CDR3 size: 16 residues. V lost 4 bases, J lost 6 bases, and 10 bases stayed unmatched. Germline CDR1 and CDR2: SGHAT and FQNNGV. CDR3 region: CASSSSDRGRSQPQHF. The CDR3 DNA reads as TGTGCCAGCAGCTCCTCGGACAGGGGTAGGAGTCAGCCCCAGCATTTT.

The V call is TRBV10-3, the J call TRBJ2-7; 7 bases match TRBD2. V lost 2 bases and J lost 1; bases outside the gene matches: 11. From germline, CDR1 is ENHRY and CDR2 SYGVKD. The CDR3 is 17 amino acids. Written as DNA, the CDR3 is TGTGCCATCAGTGAGCCCCCGCGGGGGACCTATTCCTACGAGCAGTACTTC. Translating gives CAISEPPRGTYSYEQYF.

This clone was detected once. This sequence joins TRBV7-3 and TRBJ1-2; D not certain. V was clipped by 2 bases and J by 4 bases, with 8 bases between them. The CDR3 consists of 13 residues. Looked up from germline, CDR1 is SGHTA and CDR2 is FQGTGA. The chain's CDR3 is CASSLDGIYGYTF. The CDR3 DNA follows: TGTGCCAGCAGCTTAGACGGGATCTATGGCTACACCTTC.

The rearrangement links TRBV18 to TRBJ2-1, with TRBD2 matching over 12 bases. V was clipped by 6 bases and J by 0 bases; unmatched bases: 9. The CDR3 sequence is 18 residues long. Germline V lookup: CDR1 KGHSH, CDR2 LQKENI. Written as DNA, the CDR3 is TGTGCCAGCTCCCGAACGGGACTAGCGGGCAACTCCTACAATGAGCAGTTCTTC. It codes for CASSRTGLAGNSYNEQFF.

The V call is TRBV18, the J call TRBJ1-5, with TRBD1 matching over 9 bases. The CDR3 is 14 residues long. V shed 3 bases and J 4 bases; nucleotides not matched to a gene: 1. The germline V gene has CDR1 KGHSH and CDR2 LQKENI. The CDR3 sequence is CASSPGTGNQPQHF. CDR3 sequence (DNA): TGTGCCAGCTCACCCGGGACAGGGAATCAGCCCCAGCATTTT. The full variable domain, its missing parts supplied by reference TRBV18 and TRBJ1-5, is NAGVMQNPRHLVRRRGQEARLRCSPMKGHSHVYWYRQLPEEGLKFMVYLQKENIIDESGMPKERFSAEFPKEGPSILRIQQVVRGDSAAYFCASSPGTGNQPQHFGDGTRLSIL.

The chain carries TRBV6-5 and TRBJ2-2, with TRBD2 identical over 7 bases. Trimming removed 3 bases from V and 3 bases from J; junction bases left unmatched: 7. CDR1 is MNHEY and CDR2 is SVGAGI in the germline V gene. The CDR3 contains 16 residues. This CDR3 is CASSYGAGRHTGELFF. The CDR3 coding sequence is TGTGCCAGCAGTTATGGAGCGGGGCGACACACCGGGGAGCTGTTTTTT.

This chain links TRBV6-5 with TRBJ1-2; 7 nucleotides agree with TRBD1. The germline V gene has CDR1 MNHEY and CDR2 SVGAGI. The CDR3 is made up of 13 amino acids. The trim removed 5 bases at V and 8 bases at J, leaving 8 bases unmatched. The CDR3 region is CASSRQGRGGYTF. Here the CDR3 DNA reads TGTGCCAGCAGTCGACAGGGCAGGGGGGGCTACACCTTC.